The clone carrying this TCR beta chain was counted once. The antigen is unknown. The entry originates in a study of shared clonotypes between healthy human individuals. Study-wide context: The cohort comprised a couple of women and a few men. Their ages spanned 18 to 49 years.

Generated by immunoSEQ multiplex PCR, the TCRdb table keeps only in-frame clones and is missing some. Altogether some 2,000,000 clones are present, approximately 95% being singletons, with the ten largest covering approximately 0.13%. Overall study findings and caveats: Sequencing depth was expected to affect clonotype sharing among donors. The study sampled only blood, and tissue repertoires likely differ.

The donors, all of them Caucasian adults, lived in Nashville, Tennessee. The TCR was taken from a young man in good health. The sequenced sample was naive CD4+ T cells sorted from blood. Noted subset: CD45RA+ positively selected.

The CDR3 is CASSQRQSGPYEQYF. CDR3 nucleotide sequence: TGTGCCAGCTCACAGCGCCAATCTGGGCCTTACGAGCAGTACTTC. V usage is TRBV18 and J usage is TRBJ2-7; D not resolved. Germline lookup yields CDR1 KGHSH and CDR2 LQKENI. The V gene lost 4 bases and the J gene lost 4 bases, with 17 bases spanning the gap. CDR3 length: 15 residues.